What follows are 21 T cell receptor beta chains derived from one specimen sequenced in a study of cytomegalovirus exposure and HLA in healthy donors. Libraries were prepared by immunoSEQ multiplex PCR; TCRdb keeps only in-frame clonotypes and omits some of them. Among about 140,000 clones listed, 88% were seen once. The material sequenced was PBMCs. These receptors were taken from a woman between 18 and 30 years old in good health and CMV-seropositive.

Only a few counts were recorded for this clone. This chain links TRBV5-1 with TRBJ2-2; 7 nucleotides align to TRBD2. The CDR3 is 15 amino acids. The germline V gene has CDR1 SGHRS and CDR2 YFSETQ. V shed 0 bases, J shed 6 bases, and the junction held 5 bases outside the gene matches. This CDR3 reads CASSLDAGVPGELFF. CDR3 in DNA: TGCGCCAGCAGCTTGGATGCGGGAGTCCCCGGGGAGCTGTTTTTT.

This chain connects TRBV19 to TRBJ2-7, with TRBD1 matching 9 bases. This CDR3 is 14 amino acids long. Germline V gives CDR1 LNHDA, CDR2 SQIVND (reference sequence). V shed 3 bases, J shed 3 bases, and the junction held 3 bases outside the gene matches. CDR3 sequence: CASSMGQGRYEQYF. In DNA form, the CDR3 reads TGTGCCAGTAGTATGGGACAGGGACGCTACGAGCAGTACTTC.

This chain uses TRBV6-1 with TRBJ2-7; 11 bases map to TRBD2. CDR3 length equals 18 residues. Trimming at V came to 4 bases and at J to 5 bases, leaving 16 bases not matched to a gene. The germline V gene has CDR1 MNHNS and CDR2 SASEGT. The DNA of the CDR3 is TGTGCCAGCAGTGTACGACAGGGCCCTAGCGGGAGGCAGAACGAGCAGTACTTC. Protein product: CASSVRQGPSGRQNEQYF.

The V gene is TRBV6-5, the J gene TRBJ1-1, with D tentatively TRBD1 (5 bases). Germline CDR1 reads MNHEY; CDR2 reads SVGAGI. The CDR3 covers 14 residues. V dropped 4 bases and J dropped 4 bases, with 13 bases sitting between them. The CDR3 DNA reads TGTGCCAGCAGTTCCTGGGGGGTGAGCACTGAAGCTTTCTTT. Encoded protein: CASSSWGVSTEAFF.

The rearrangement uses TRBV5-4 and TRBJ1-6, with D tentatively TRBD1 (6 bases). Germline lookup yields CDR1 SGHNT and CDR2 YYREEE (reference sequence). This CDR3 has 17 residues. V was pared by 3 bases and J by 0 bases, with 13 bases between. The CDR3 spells CASSSGQMSSYNSPLHF. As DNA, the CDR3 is TGTGCCAGCAGCTCCGGACAGATGAGCTCCTATAATTCACCCCTCCACTTT.

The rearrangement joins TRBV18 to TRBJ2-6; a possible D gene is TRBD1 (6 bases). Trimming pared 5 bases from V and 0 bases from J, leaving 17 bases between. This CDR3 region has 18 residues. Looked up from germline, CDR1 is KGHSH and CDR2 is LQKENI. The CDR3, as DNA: TGTGCCAGCTCAAGGGGCCGGACAGAAGCCTCTGGGGCCAACGTCCTGACTTTC. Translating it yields CASSRGRTEASGANVLTF. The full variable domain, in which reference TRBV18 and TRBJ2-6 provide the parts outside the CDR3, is NAGVMQNPRHLVRRRGQEARLRCSPMKGHSHVYWYRQLPEEGLKFMVYLQKENIIDESGMPKERFSAEFPKEGPSILRIQQVVRGDSAAYFCASSRGRTEASGANVLTFGAGSRLTVL.

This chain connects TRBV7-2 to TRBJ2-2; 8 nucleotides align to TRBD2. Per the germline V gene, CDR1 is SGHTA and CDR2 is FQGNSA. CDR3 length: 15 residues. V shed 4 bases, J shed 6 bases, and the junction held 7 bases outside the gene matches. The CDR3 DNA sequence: TGTGCCAGCAGCTGGGGGACTAGTCCGGCCGGGGAGCTGTTTTTT. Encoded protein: CASSWGTSPAGELFF. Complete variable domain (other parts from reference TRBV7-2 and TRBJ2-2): GAGVSQSPSNKVTEKGKDVELRCDPISGHTALYWYRQSLGQGLEFLIYFQGNSAPDKSGLPSDRFSAERTGGSVSTLTIQRTQQEDSAVYLCASSWGTSPAGELFFGEGSRLTVL.

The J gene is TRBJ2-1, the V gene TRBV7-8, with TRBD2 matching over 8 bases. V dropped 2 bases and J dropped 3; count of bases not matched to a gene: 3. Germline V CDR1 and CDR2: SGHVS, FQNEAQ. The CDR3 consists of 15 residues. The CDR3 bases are TGTGCCAGCAGCTTAATGAGCGGGGGCTACAATGAGCAGTTCTTC. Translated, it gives CASSLMSGGYNEQFF.

In DNA form, the CDR3 reads TGTGCCAGCCGGTCGGCAGGTACCCATGGCTACACCTTC. It codes for CASRSAGTHGYTF. This chain uses TRBV28 with TRBJ1-2; D uncertain. Looked up from germline, CDR1 is MDHEN and CDR2 is SYDVKM. This CDR3 region has 13 residues. V was trimmed by 8 bases and J by 6 bases, leaving 16 bases between them.

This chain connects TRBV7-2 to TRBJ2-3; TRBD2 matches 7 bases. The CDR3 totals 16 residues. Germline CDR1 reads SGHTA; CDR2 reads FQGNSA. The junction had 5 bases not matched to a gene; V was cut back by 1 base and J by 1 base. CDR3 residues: CASSLVGGGGTDTQYF. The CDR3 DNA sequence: TGTGCCAGCAGCTTAGTGGGTGGGGGGGGCACAGATACGCAGTATTTT.

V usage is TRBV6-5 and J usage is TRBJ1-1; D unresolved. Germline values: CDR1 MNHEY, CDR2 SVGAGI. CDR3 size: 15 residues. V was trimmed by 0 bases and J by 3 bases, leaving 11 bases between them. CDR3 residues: CASSYSKTVHTEAFF. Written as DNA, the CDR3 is TGTGCCAGCAGTTACTCGAAGACTGTCCACACTGAAGCTTTCTTT.

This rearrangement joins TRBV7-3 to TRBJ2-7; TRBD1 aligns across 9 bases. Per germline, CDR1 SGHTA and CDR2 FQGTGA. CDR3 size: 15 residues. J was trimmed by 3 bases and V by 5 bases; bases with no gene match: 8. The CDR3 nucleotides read TGTGCCAGCAGCATACAGGGACAGGGAGGCTACGAGCAGTACTTC. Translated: CASSIQGQGGYEQYF. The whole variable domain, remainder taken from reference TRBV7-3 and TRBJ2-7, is GAGVSQTPSNKVTEKGKYVELRCDPISGHTALYWYRQSLGQGPEFLIYFQGTGAADDSGLPNDRFFAVRPEGSVSTLKIQRTERGDSAVYLCASSIQGQGGYEQYFGPGTRLTVT.

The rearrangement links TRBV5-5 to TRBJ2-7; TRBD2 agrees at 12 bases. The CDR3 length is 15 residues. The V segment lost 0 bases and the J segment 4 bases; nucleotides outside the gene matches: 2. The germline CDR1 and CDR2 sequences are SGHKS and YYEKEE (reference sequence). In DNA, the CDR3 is TGTGCCAGCAGCTTGGGACTAGCGGGGGAGTACGAGCAGTACTTC. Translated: CASSLGLAGEYEQYF.

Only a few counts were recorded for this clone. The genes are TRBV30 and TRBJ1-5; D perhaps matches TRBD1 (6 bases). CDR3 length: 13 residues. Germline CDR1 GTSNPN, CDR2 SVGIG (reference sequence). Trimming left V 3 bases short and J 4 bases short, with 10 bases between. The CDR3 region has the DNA TGTGCCTGGAGCCATGACAGGAATCAGCCCCAGCATTTT. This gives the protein CAWSHDRNQPQHF.

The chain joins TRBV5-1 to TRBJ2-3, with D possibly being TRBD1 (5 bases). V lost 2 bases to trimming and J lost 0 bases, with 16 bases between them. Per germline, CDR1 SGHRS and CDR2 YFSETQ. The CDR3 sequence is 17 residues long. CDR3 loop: CASSLQAAPPSTDTQYF. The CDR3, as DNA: TGCGCCAGCAGCTTACAGGCCGCCCCACCTAGCACAGATACGCAGTATTTT. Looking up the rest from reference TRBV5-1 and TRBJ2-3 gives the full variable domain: KAGVTQTPRYLIKTRGQQVTLSCSPISGHRSVSWYQQTPGQGLQFLFEYFSETQRNKGNFPGRFSGRQFSNSRSEMNVSTLELGDSALYLCASSLQAAPPSTDTQYFGPGTRLTVL.

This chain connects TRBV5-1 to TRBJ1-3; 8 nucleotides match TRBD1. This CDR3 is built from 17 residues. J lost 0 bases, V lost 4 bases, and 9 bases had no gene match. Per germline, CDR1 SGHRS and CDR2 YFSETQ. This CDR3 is CASSPTAGGDSGNTIYF. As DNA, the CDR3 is TGCGCCAGCAGCCCGACAGCAGGGGGCGACTCTGGAAACACCATATATTTT.

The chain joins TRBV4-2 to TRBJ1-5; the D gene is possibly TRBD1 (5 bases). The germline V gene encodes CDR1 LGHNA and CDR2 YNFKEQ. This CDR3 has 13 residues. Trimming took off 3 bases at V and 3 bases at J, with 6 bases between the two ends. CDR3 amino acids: CASSQGPNQPQHF. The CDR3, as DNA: TGTGCCAGCAGCCAGGGGCCCAATCAGCCCCAGCATTTT.

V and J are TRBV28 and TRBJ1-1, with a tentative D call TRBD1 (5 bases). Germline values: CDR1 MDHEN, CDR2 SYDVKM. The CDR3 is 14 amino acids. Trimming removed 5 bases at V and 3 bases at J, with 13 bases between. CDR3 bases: TGTGCCAGCAGTGCTGACAGCTACTACACTGAAGCTTTCTTT. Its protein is CASSADSYYTEAFF.

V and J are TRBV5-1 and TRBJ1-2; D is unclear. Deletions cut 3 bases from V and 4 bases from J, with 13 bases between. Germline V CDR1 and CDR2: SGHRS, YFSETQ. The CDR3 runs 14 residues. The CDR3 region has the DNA TGCGCCAGCAGCTCTGACACCACGACCTATGGCTACACCTTC. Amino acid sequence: CASSSDTTTYGYTF.

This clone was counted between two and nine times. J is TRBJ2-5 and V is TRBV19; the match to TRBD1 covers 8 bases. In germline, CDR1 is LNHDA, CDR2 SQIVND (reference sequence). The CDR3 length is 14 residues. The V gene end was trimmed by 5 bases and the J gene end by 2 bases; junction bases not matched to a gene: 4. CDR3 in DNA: TGTGCCAGTAGTTGGACAGGGTCACAAGAGACCCAGTACTTC. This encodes CASSWTGSQETQYF.

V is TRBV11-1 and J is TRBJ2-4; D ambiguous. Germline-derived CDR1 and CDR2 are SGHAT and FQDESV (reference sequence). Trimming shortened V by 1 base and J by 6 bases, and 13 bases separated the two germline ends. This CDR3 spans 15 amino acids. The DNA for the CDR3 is TGTGCCAGCAGCTTAGGTGTGGGCTTCCGAAACATTCAGTACTTC. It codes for CASSLGVGFRNIQYF.